This T cell receptor (beta chain) stems from a study of blood T cells in healthy people across ages. Whole-study findings and limits: It was the long-lived donors that had more naive CD4+ cells and higher diversity than aged donors. Observed TCR beta diversity showed a strong correlation with the percentage of naive T cells as measured by flow cytometry. TCR beta diversity per million T cells fell roughly linearly with age.

It was with a sample-barcoded 5' primer and a J-beta primer mix that a second PCR of about 7 to 12 cycles was run. In TCRdb, the 5' RACE reads were re-called with MiXCR into one record per CDR3 protein. The repertoire holds about 640,000 distinct CDR3 sequences, with 58% as singletons. The amount of total RNA extracted per sample was at least 5 micrograms. The germline V and J ends were trimmed by 2 bases and 2 bases, with 16 bases remaining between them. The CDR3 length is 15 residues. In germline, CDR1 is SQVTM, CDR2 ANQGSEA. Details on this clonotype: Its antigen remains unidentified.

The clonotype was recovered from a man aged 60 to 75 in good health. The sequencing sample was made of blood. V is TRBV29-1 and J is TRBJ2-7; no reliable D call. Here the CDR3 reads CSVELWWADAYEQYF. The CDR3 bases are TGCAGCGTTGAACTGTGGTGGGCGGACGCCTACGAGCAGTACTTC.